This T cell receptor (beta chain) is drawn from a study of CD8 T cells in ankylosing spondylitis. TCRdb reprocessed the 5' RACE reads with MiXCR, giving one entry per CDR3 protein. Of about 160,000 distinct CDR3 sequences in the sample, around 9.6% were seen once. Whole-study results and caveats: According to the report, clones linked to the disease were significantly enriched in matched synovial fluid samples taken from ankylosing spondylitis patients. A TCR beta motif of several highly homologous variants seemed to mark ankylosing spondylitis blood.

The V segment lost 5 bases and the J segment 4 bases; nucleotides outside the gene matches: 14. CDR1 is MDHEN, CDR2 SYDVKM, per germline. The CDR3 spans 16 residues. A word on this clonotype: The target antigen is unknown.

The clonotype originates from a female donor with ankylosing spondylitis or in good health (not recorded which). The chain links TRBV28 to TRBJ2-7; 7 nucleotides agree with TRBD1. Source material: blood, either unsorted or a sorted T cell fraction (not recorded which). This CDR3 is CASSPHPTGSDYEQYF. CDR3 nucleotide sequence: TGTGCCAGCAGTCCACACCCGACAGGGTCTGATTACGAGCAGTACTTC.